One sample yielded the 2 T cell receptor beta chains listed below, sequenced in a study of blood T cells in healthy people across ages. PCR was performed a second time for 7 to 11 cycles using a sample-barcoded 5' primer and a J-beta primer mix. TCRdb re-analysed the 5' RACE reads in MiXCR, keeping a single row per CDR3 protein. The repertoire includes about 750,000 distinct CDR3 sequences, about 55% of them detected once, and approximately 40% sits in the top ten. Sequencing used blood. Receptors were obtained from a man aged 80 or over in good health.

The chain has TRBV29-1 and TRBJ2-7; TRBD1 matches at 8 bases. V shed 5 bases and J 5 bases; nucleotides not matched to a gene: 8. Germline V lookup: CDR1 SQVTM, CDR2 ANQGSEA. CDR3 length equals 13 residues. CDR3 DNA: TGCAGCGTTTGGGGACAGGACCATAACGAGCAGTACTTC. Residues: CSVWGQDHNEQYF.

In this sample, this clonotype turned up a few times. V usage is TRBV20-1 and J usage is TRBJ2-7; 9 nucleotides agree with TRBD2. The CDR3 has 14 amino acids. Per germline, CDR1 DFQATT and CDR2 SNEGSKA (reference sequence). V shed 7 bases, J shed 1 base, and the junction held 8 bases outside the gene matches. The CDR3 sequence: CSVLGGRASYEQYF. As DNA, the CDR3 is TGCAGTGTGCTGGGCGGGAGGGCGTCCTACGAGCAGTACTTC.